Listed here is a single T cell receptor (beta chain). Its antigen is unidentified. These data originate in a study of T-cell memory formation after mild COVID-19. The wider study: TCR clusters were mostly donor specific. Study-level findings and limits: Whereas later expanders leaned CD4+, clones contracting day 15 to 85 showed a balanced CD4/CD8 makeup.

TCRalpha and TCRbeta libraries used 5'RACE with constant-segment primers and UMIs. TCRdb passed the 5' RACE reads through MiXCR, listing each CDR3 protein once. The repertoire holds 360,000 or so distinct CDR3 sequences, with 25% to 30% as singletons. Sequences were obtained from PBMCs or a T cell subset sorted from them (not recorded which). This TCR came from an adult woman who had mild COVID-19 (a few samples of this study predate the infection). Cell type and time point are not known.

The CDR3 loop reads CASSVGSYNSPLHF. The DNA of the CDR3 is TGTGCCAGCAGCGTCGGCTCCTATAATTCACCCCTCCACTTT. This sequence joins TRBV2 and TRBJ1-6; D is unclear. Trimming shortened V by 6 bases and J by 0 bases, and 6 bases separated the two germline ends. The CDR3 length is 14 residues. The germline CDR1 and CDR2 sequences are SNHLY and FYNNEI. Using reference TRBV2 and TRBJ1-6 for the parts outside the CDR3, the full variable domain is EPEVTQTPSHQVTQMGQEVILRCVPISNHLYFYWYRQILGQKVEFLVSFYNNEISEKSEIFDDQFSVERPDGSNFTLKIRSTKLEDSAMYFCASSVGSYNSPLHFGNGTRLTVT.